The entry below describes one T cell receptor beta chain. Its recognized antigen is unknown. Per-base qualities were not stored, and no clone one base away is much larger. Library preparation employed the immunoSEQ multiplex PCR assay. Per the source publication's procedure: A statistical classification framework was built for diagnosing cytomegalovirus status from the catalog of TCR beta chain sequences. TCRdb holds this immuneACCESS table with in-frame rearrangements only. Some clones are missing; in checked studies, unresolved V genes explain under half, and the rest has no known cause. That table gives V, J and clone size, and the DNA gave D and trimming. The sample records 110,000 to 150,000 clones, approximately 94% of which are singletons. The leading ten clones occupy 1.5% to 2% of the sample. The donors were included in the validation cohort of some 110 subjects, a group kept apart from the roughly 670-subject first cohort.

The source of the sample is a study of cytomegalovirus exposure and HLA in healthy donors listed by TCRdb under 2017. Regarding the study in general: A later analysis indicated that the 130 or so validation repertoires were generated on the platform also employed for the roughly 720 repertoires of the first cohort. The aim of the study was to test whether cataloging public T cell receptors could identify signatures of past pathogen exposure. In addition to the first cohort of hundreds of subjects, a separate validation cohort of 130 or so different subjects was used. To predict cytomegalovirus infection status, the study combined high-throughput TCR immunosequencing, statistical association of individual TCRs with disease status, and machine learning. Study-wide findings and limitations: A later analysis lacked HLA typing for the validation cohort, so it scored co-occurrence in that cohort across all 110 or so repertoires. Most TCR sequences were seen in very few donors, while some public TCRs were found in many individuals. The classifier was reported to diagnose cytomegalovirus status with high specificity and sensitivity in both the original and validation cohorts. The authors suggested that the approach could potentially be extended to other disease states and immunological phenotypes. In vitro tests confirmed that a few of the cytomegalovirus-associated TCR beta chains recognize cytomegalovirus antigens. In a later analysis, TCRs clustered in the first cohort were found to also tend to co-occur in the approximately 120 validation repertoires, with 85% to 95% of cluster scores above 0. The study listed approximately 160 TCR beta chains as associated with cytomegalovirus.

As encoded in the germline V gene, CDR1 is SGHRS while CDR2 is YFSETQ. Including cysteine and phenylalanine, the CDR3 has 15 amino acids. CDR3 DNA is the only sequence kept; it has 45 bases, read in frame from the first base. V and J are truncated by 0 bases and 1 base respectively, leaving an intervening sequence of 9 bases. The chain is encoded by TRBV5-1 joined to TRBJ2-3; perhaps TRBD2 is the D gene, with 5 bases matching. Sequenced sample: PBMCs. The clonotype comes from a man younger than 30 in good health and CMV-seropositive. The CDR3: CASSLGDYRTDTQYF. Read as DNA, the sequence is TGCGCCAGCAGCTTGGGTGACTACCGCACAGATACGCAGTATTTT.